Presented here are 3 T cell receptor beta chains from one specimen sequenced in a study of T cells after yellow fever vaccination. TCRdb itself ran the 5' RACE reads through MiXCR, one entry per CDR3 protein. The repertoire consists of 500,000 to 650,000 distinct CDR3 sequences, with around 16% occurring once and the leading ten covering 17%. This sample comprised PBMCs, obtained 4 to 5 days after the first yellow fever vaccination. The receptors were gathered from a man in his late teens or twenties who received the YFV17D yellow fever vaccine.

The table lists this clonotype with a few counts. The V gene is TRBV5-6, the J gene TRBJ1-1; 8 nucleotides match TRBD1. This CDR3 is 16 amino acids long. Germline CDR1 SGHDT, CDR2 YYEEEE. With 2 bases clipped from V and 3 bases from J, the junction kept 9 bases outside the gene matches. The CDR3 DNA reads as TGTGCCAGCAGCTTTGGGGCAGGGGGCGCCTACACTGAAGCTTTCTTT. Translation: CASSFGAGGAYTEAFF. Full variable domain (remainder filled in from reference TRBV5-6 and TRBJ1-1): DAGVTQSPTHLIKTRGQQVTLRCSPKSGHDTVSWYQQALGQGPQFIFQYYEEEERQRGNFPDRFSGHQFPNYSSELNVNALLLGDSALYLCASSFGAGGAYTEAFFGQGTRLTVV.

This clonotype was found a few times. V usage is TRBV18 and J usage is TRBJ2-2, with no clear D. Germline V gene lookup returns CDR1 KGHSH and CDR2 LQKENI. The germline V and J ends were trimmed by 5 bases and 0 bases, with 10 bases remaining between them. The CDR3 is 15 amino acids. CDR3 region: CASSGIFANTGELFF. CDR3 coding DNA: TGTGCCAGCTCAGGGATCTTCGCGAACACCGGGGAGCTGTTTTTT.

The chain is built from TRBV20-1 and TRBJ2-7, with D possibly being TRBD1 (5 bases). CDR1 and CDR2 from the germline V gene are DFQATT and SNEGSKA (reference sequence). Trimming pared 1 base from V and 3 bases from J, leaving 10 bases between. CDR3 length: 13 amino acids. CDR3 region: CSARAPGHYEQYF. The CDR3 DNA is TGCAGTGCTAGAGCCCCAGGGCACTACGAGCAGTACTTC.